This TCR beta chain was captured in a study of Graves' ophthalmopathy and Graves' hyperthyroidism. Germline V gives CDR1 KGHSH, CDR2 LQKENI. The CDR3 length is 13 residues. Trimming took 4 bases from V and 4 from J, leaving 10 bases between them. RNA transcripts served as template for amplifying TCR beta CDR3 sequences. Scientists carried out first-round RT-PCR using HTBI primers and then a second-round multiplex PCR. TCRdb analysed the multiplex PCR reads with MiXCR anew, one entry per CDR3 protein. The sample records some 240,000 distinct CDR3 sequences, roughly 50% being singletons. Ophthalmopathy cases showed moderate-to-severe activity, scoring CAS ≥3 and NOSPECS ≥4, with duration under 3 months.

J is TRBJ1-1 and V is TRBV18, with no clear D. The specimen was peripheral blood. This TCR was recovered from an adult man with Graves' ophthalmopathy. The CDR3 DNA is TGTGCCAGCTCACAAGGTAGTATCACTGAAGCTTTCTTT. Translated, it gives CASSQGSITEAFF.